The T cell receptor (beta chain) described here comes from a study of blood T cell repertoires in COVID-19. Using immunoSEQ multiplex PCR, the repertoire was profiled, and TCRdb retains in-frame clones only, with some absent. This repertoire shows about 200,000 clones, around 80% found once; its top ten account for around 7.7%. The CDR3 length is 16 residues. Trimming at V came to 0 bases and at J to 2 bases, leaving 3 bases not matched to a gene. CDR1 SGHTA and CDR2 FQGTGA come from the germline V gene. Source material: peripheral blood. The receptor was isolated from a woman aged 70-85 years with acute or convalescent COVID-19. This rearrangement joins TRBV7-3 to TRBJ2-7, with 11 bases identical to TRBD2. CDR3 region: CASSLTRLAGTYEQYF. CDR3 DNA sequence: TGTGCCAGCAGCTTAACGCGACTAGCGGGAACCTACGAGCAGTACTTC.